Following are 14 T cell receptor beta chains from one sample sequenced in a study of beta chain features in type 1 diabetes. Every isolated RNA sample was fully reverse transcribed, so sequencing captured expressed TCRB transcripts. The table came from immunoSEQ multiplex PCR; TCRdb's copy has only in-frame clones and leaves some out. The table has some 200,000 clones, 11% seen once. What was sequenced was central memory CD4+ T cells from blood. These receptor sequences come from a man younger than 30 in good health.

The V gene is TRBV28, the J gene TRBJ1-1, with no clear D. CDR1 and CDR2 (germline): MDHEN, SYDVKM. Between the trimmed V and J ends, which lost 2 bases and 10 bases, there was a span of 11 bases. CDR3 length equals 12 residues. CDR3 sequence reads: CASSLKEGRAFF. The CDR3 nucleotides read TGTGCCAGCAGTTTAAAGGAGGGTCGAGCTTTCTTT.

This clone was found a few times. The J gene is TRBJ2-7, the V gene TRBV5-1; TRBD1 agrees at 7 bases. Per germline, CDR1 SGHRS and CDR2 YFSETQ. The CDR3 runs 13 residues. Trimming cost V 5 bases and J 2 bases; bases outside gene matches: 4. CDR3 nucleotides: TGCGCCAGCAGTAGGGACAGTACCTACGAGCAGTACTTC. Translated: CASSRDSTYEQYF.

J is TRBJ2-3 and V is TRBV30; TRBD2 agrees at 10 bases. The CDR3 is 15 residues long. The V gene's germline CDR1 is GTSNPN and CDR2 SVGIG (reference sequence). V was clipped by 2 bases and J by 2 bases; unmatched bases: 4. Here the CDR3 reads CAWSRTSGYTDTQYF. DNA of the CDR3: TGTGCCTGGAGTCGGACTAGCGGTTACACAGATACGCAGTATTTT.

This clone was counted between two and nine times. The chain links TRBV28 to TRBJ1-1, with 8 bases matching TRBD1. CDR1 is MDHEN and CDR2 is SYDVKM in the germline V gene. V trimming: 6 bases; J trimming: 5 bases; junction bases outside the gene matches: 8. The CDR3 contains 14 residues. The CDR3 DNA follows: TGTGCCAGCAGGGGACAGGATGATCAAACTGAAGCTTTCTTT. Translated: CASRGQDDQTEAFF.

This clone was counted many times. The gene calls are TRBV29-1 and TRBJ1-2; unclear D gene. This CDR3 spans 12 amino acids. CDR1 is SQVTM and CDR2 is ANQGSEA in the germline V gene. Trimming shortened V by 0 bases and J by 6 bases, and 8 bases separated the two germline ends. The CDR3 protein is CSVEETRNGYTF. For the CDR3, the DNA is TGCAGCGTTGAAGAGACCCGTAATGGCTACACCTTC. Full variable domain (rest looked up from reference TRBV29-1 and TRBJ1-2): SAVISQKPSRDICQRGTSLTIQCQVDSQVTMMFWYRQQPGQSLTLIATANQGSEATYESGFVIDKFPISRPNLTFSTLTVSNMSPEDSSIYLCSVEETRNGYTFGSGTRLTVV.

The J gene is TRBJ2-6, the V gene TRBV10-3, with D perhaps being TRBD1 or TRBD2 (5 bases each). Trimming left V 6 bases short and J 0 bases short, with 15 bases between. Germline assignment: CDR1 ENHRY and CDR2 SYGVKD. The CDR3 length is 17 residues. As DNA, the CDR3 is TGTGCCATCAGAGATGGGACGGCACTCTCTGGGGCCAACGTCCTGACTTTC. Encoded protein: CAIRDGTALSGANVLTF.

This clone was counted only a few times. The CDR3 bases are TGTGCCAGCAGCCAAGACCAGCGGGAGTATGAGACCCAGTACTTC. Amino acid sequence: CASSQDQREYETQYF. The V call is TRBV4-2, the J call TRBJ2-5; 8 positions match TRBD2. V gave up 0 bases and J gave up 5 bases; unmatched junction bases: 5. Germline V CDR1 and CDR2: LGHNA, YNFKEQ. This CDR3 comprises 15 residues.

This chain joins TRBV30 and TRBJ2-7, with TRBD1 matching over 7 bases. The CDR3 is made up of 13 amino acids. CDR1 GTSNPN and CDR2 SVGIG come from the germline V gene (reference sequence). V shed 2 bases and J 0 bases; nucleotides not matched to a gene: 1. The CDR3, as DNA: TGTGCCTGGAGTAGGGACAGCTCCTACGAGCAGTACTTC. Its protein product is CAWSRDSSYEQYF.

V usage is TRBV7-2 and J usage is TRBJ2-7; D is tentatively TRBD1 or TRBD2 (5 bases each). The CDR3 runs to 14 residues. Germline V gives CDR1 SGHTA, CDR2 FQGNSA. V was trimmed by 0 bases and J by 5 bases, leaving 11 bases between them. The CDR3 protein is CASSLAWDRHEQYF. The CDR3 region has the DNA TGTGCCAGCAGCTTAGCCTGGGACCGCCACGAGCAGTACTTC.

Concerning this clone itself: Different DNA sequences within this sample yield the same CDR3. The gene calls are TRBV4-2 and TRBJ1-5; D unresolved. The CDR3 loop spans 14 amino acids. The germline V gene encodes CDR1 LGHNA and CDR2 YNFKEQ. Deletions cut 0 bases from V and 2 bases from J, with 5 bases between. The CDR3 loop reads CASSQDRGNQPQHF. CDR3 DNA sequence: TGTGCCAGCAGCCAAGATAGAGGCAATCAGCCCCAGCATTTT.

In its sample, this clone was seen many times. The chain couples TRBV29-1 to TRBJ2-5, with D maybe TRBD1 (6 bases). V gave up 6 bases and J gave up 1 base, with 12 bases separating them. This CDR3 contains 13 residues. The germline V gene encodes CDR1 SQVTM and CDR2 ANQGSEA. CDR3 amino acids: CSVDAGAQETQYF. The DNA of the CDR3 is TGCAGCGTGGACGCAGGGGCCCAAGAGACCCAGTACTTC.

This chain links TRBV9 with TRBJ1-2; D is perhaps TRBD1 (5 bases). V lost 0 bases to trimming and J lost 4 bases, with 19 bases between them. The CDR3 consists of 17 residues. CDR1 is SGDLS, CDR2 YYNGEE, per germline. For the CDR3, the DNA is TGTGCCAGCAGCGTAGACCCCCAAGGGGAGGGAAGCTATGGCTACACCTTC. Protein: CASSVDPQGEGSYGYTF. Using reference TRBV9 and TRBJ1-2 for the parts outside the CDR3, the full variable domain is DSGVTQTPKHLITATGQRVTLRCSPRSGDLSVYWYQQSLDQGLQFLIQYYNGEERAKGNILERFSAQQFPDLHSELNLSSLELGDSALYFCASSVDPQGEGSYGYTFGSGTRLTVV.

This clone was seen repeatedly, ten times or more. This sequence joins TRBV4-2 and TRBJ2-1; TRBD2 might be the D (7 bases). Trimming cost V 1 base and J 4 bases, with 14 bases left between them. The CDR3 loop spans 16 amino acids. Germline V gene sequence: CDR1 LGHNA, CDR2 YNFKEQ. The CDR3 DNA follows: TGTGCCAGCAGCCAAGGCGAGGGGGGGGCATACAATGAGCAGTTCTTC. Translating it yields CASSQGEGGAYNEQFF.

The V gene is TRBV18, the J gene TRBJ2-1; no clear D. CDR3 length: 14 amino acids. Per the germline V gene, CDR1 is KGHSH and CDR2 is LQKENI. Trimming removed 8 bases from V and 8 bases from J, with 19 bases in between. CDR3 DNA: TGTGCCAGCCAGAATTCCGGGCCTGAGGATGAGCAGTTCTTC. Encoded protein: CASQNSGPEDEQFF.